Listed below are T cell receptor beta chains from one sample, sequenced in a study of blood T cell repertoires in COVID-19. Only in-frame clones appear in the TCRdb table, and some are missing; sequencing was by immunoSEQ multiplex PCR. This repertoire shows nearly 95,000 clones, approximately 87% found once; its top ten account for 1.5%. Sequencing input: peripheral blood. The receptors stem from a human donor with active COVID-19. The donor label of this sample is uncertain. CDR3s include the opening cysteine and the closing phenylalanine or tryptophan. The D gene is left open where the match is weak. Clone size appears in some rows only: once, few, many, or a class for an expanded clone.

clone_size: NA; d_call: NA; v_call: TRBV7-9; j_call: TRBJ2-2; cdr3_aa: CASSLGGGNTGELFF; cdr3_nt: TGTGCCAGCAGCTTAGGGGGAGGAAACACCGGGGAGCTGTTTTTT
clone_size: NA; d_call: TRBD2; v_call: TRBV7-9; j_call: TRBJ2-5; cdr3_aa: CASSLRDYGTQYF; cdr3_nt: TGTGCCAGCAGTTTGAGGGACTATGGGACCCAGTACTTC
clone_size: NA; d_call: TRBD2; v_call: TRBV4-3; j_call: TRBJ2-7; cdr3_aa: CASSQDSGREQYF; cdr3_nt: TGCGCCAGCAGCCAAGACTCCGGGAGGGAGCAGTACTTC
clone_size: NA; d_call: NA; v_call: TRBV7-9; j_call: TRBJ2-7; cdr3_aa: CASSLDGVGYEQYF; cdr3_nt: TGTGCCAGCAGCTTAGACGGGGTAGGCTACGAGCAGTACTTC
clone_size: NA; d_call: TRBD2; v_call: TRBV19; j_call: TRBJ2-1; cdr3_aa: CASGTSEGEQFF; cdr3_nt: TGTGCCAGTGGGACTAGCGAAGGTGAGCAGTTCTTC
clone_size: NA; d_call: TRBD2; v_call: TRBV19; j_call: TRBJ2-7; cdr3_aa: CASSPTSGYEQYF; cdr3_nt: TGTGCCAGTAGCCCGACTAGCGGCTACGAGCAGTACTTC
clone_size: NA; d_call: NA; v_call: TRBV12-3/TRBV12-4; j_call: TRBJ1-1; cdr3_aa: CASSEQGSWAFF; cdr3_nt: TGTGCCAGCAGCGAACAGGGAAGTTGGGCTTTCTTT
clone_size: NA; d_call: NA; v_call: TRBV19; j_call: TRBJ1-1; cdr3_aa: CASSLGSHLSGEEAFF; cdr3_nt: TGTGCCAGTAGTTTGGGAAGTCACCTTTCAGGGGAGGAAGCTTTCTTT
clone_size: NA; d_call: TRBD2; v_call: TRBV20-1; j_call: TRBJ2-1; cdr3_aa: CSASSTSGEDNEQFF; cdr3_nt: TGCAGTGCTAGTTCCACTAGCGGGGAGGACAATGAGCAGTTCTTC
clone_size: NA; d_call: NA; v_call: TRBV5-1; j_call: TRBJ1-1; cdr3_aa: CASSLEGGWYTEAFF; cdr3_nt: TGCGCCAGCAGCTTGGAAGGAGGGTGGTACACTGAAGCTTTCTTT
clone_size: NA; d_call: NA; v_call: TRBV18; j_call: TRBJ2-6; cdr3_aa: CASSRRDLSSGANVLTF; cdr3_nt: TGTGCCAGCTCACGACGGGACTTAAGCTCTGGGGCCAACGTCCTGACTTTC
clone_size: NA; d_call: NA; v_call: TRBV4-3; j_call: TRBJ1-1; cdr3_aa: CASSQEAGLSEAFF; cdr3_nt: TGCGCCAGCAGCCAAGAAGCAGGCCTGTCTGAAGCTTTCTTT
clone_size: NA; d_call: NA; v_call: TRBV6-2/TRBV6-3; j_call: TRBJ1-2; cdr3_aa: CASSLANQIFGYTF; cdr3_nt: TGTGCCAGCAGTTTGGCCAATCAAATCTTCGGCTACACCTTC
clone_size: once; d_call: TRBD2; v_call: TRBV7-6; j_call: TRBJ2-3; cdr3_aa: CASSPLAGGNTDTQYF; cdr3_nt: TGTGCCAGCAGCCCACTAGCGGGGGGGAACACAGATACGCAGTATTTT
clone_size: NA; d_call: NA; v_call: TRBV5-4; j_call: TRBJ2-5; cdr3_aa: CASSFTFRKETQYF; cdr3_nt: TGTGCCAGCAGCTTCACGTTCAGGAAAGAGACCCAGTACTTC
clone_size: NA; d_call: NA; v_call: TRBV2; j_call: TRBJ2-6; cdr3_aa: CASSRQGGNVLTF; cdr3_nt: TGTGCCAGCAGTAGGCAGGGTGGCAACGTCCTGACTTTC
clone_size: NA; d_call: TRBD2; v_call: TRBV7-6; j_call: TRBJ2-2; cdr3_aa: CASSLGLAGTGELFF; cdr3_nt: TGTGCCAGCAGCTTGGGACTAGCGGGGACCGGGGAGCTGTTTTTT
clone_size: NA; d_call: NA; v_call: TRBV21-1; j_call: TRBJ2-2; cdr3_aa: CASSILLAGGPKDTGELFF; cdr3_nt: TGTGCCAGCAGCATCCTTTTAGCGGGGGGGCCGAAGGACACCGGGGAGCTGTTTTTT
clone_size: NA; d_call: NA; v_call: TRBV3-1/TRBV3-2; j_call: TRBJ2-3; cdr3_aa: CASSRTNTRLGTDTQYF; cdr3_nt: TGTGCCAGCAGCCGAACGAATACTAGACTGGGAACAGATACGCAGTATTTT
clone_size: NA; d_call: NA; v_call: TRBV18; j_call: TRBJ2-5; cdr3_aa: CASSRGNQETQYF; cdr3_nt: TGTGCCAGCTCACGAGGGAATCAAGAGACCCAGTACTTC
clone_size: NA; d_call: NA; v_call: TRBV9; j_call: TRBJ2-3; cdr3_aa: CASSAYSRGTDTQYF; cdr3_nt: TGTGCCAGCAGCGCGTACAGCAGGGGAACAGATACGCAGTATTTT
clone_size: NA; d_call: NA; v_call: TRBV7-2; j_call: TRBJ1-6; cdr3_aa: CASSLEGPQGNSRNSPLHF; cdr3_nt: TGTGCCAGCAGCTTAGAGGGTCCACAGGGCAATTCAAGAAATTCACCCCTCCACTTT
clone_size: NA; d_call: NA; v_call: TRBV28; j_call: TRBJ2-5; cdr3_aa: CASRDTGIETQYF; cdr3_nt: TGTGCCAGCCGAGATACAGGTATCGAGACCCAGTACTTC
clone_size: few; d_call: TRBD1; v_call: TRBV5-6; j_call: TRBJ1-6; cdr3_aa: CASSWGQWGASPLHF; cdr3_nt: TGTGCCAGCAGCTGGGGACAGTGGGGGGCCTCACCCCTCCACTTT
clone_size: NA; d_call: NA; v_call: TRBV7-2; j_call: TRBJ2-4; cdr3_aa: CASSLGGGRSKNIQYF; cdr3_nt: TGTGCCAGCAGCTTAGGGGGGGGCCGTTCCAAAAACATTCAGTACTTC
clone_size: NA; d_call: NA; v_call: TRBV5-1; j_call: TRBJ1-1; cdr3_aa: CASSLDRQTNTEAFF; cdr3_nt: TGCGCCAGCAGCTTGGACAGACAAACGAACACTGAAGCTTTCTTT
clone_size: NA; d_call: TRBD2; v_call: TRBV9; j_call: TRBJ2-1; cdr3_aa: CASTIGLAGGRNEQFF; cdr3_nt: TGTGCCAGCACCATTGGACTAGCGGGGGGGCGTAATGAGCAGTTCTTC
clone_size: NA; d_call: NA; v_call: TRBV19; j_call: TRBJ1-1; cdr3_aa: CASRHTGSTEAFF; cdr3_nt: TGTGCCAGTAGGCATACAGGGTCCACTGAAGCTTTCTTT
clone_size: once; d_call: TRBD2; v_call: TRBV9; j_call: TRBJ2-1; cdr3_aa: CASSVRTRDEQFF; cdr3_nt: TGTGCCAGCAGCGTTCGGACTAGGGATGAGCAGTTCTTC
clone_size: NA; d_call: TRBD2; v_call: TRBV7-9; j_call: TRBJ2-3; cdr3_aa: CASSSRGSGGSTDTQYF; cdr3_nt: TGTGCCAGCAGCTCCCGGGGTAGCGGGGGGTCCACAGATACGCAGTATTTT
clone_size: NA; d_call: NA; v_call: TRBV3-1/TRBV3-2; j_call: TRBJ1-2; cdr3_aa: CASRDLGVGEGYTF; cdr3_nt: TGTGCCAGCAGGGACCTAGGGGTGGGCGAGGGCTACACCTTC
clone_size: NA; d_call: NA; v_call: TRBV4-3; j_call: TRBJ2-1; cdr3_aa: CASSQLSGEERGSYNEQFF; cdr3_nt: TGCGCCAGCAGCCAATTATCGGGGGAGGAGCGCGGGTCCTACAATGAGCAGTTCTTC
clone_size: NA; d_call: NA; v_call: TRBV7-2; j_call: TRBJ2-2; cdr3_aa: CASSLVPRTNGELFF; cdr3_nt: TGTGCCAGCAGCTTAGTTCCTAGAACTAACGGGGAGCTGTTTTTT
clone_size: NA; d_call: TRBD2; v_call: TRBV7-6; j_call: TRBJ2-3; cdr3_aa: CASSLGLGGSTDTQYF; cdr3_nt: TGTGCCAGCAGCTTAGGCCTGGGGGGGAGCACAGATACGCAGTATTTT
clone_size: once; d_call: NA; v_call: TRBV2; j_call: TRBJ2-1; cdr3_aa: CASSERLGNYNEQFF; cdr3_nt: TGTGCCAGCAGTGAAAGGCTAGGCAACTACAATGAGCAGTTCTTC
clone_size: NA; d_call: NA; v_call: TRBV20-1; j_call: TRBJ1-2; cdr3_aa: CSASKGDYGYTF; cdr3_nt: TGCAGTGCTAGTAAGGGGGACTATGGCTACACCTTC
clone_size: NA; d_call: NA; v_call: TRBV29-1; j_call: TRBJ1-2; cdr3_aa: CSVDGLFNYGYTF; cdr3_nt: TGCAGCGTTGACGGACTTTTTAACTATGGCTACACCTTC